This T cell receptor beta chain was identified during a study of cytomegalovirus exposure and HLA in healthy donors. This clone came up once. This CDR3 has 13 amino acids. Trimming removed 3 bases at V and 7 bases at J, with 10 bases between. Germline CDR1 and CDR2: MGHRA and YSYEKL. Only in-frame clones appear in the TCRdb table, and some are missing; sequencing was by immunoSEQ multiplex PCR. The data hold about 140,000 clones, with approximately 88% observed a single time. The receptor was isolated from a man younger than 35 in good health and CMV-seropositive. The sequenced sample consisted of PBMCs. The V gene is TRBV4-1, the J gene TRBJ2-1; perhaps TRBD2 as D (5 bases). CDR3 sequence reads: CASSQSDLNEQFF. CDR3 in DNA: TGCGCCAGCAGCCAGTCGGACTTAAATGAGCAGTTCTTC.